This TCR beta chain originates from a study of shared clonotypes between healthy human individuals. General study findings and limits: Among several donors, roughly 5.5% of naive CD4 clonotypes were found in common.

For this clone: Its antigen is as yet unknown.

The length of the CDR3 is 14 residues. V was clipped by 6 bases and J by 4 bases, with 16 bases between them. Germline CDR1 and CDR2: MNHEY and SVGAGI. The method was immunoSEQ multiplex PCR; TCRdb's version includes in-frame clones alone and lacks a portion of them. The data show about 1.5 million clones, 95% to 99% seen once. What was sequenced was naive CD4+ T cells sorted from blood. Subset meaning: CD45RA+ positively selected. The chain uses TRBV6-5 and TRBJ2-7, with D maybe TRBD1 (5 bases). The origin of this receptor is a young man in good health. This CDR3 is CASSPPARAYEQYF. The CDR3, as DNA: TGTGCCAGCAGCCCACCCGCCAGGGCGTACGAGCAGTACTTC.